This T cell receptor (beta chain) was sequenced during a study of cytomegalovirus exposure and HLA in healthy donors. Across the study: The study's early data release held roughly 91 million unique TCRs from HLA-typed donors.

The PCR contained 60 Vbeta and 13 Jbeta primers. Libraries were prepared by immunoSEQ multiplex PCR; TCRdb keeps only in-frame clonotypes and omits some of them. The sample contains around 200,000 clones, approximately 80% of which appear only once. The CDR3 has 15 amino acids. Germline values: CDR1 SGHTA, CDR2 FQGTGA. V lost 5 bases to trimming and J lost 4 bases; unmatched junction nucleotides: 7. This clone appeared once. The TCR originated in a woman between 40 and 50 years old in good health and CMV-seronegative. The specimen was PBMCs. The genes are TRBV7-3 and TRBJ2-2; TRBD2 agrees at 7 bases. In DNA form, the CDR3 reads TGTGCCAGCAGCCAAGCGGGGAGCAGCACCGGGGAGCTGTTTTTT. Its translation: CASSQAGSSTGELFF.